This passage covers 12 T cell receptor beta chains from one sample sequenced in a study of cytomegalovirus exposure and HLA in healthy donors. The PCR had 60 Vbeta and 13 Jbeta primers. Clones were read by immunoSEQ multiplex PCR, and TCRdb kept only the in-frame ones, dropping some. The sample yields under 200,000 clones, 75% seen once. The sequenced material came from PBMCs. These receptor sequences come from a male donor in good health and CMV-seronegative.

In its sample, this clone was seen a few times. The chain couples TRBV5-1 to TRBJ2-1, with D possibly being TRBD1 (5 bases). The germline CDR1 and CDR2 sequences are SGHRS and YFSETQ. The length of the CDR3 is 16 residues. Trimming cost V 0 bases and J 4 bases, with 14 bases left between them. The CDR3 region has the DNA TGCGCCAGCAGCTTGGGATGGGGCGGATCTTACAATGAGCAGTTCTTC. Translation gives CASSLGWGGSYNEQFF.

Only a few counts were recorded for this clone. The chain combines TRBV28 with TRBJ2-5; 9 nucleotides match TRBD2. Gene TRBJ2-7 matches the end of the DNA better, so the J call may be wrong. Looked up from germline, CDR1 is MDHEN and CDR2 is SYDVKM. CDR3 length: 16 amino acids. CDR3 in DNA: TGTGCCAGCAGTTTAATCGTAGGAGCGGGAGGTTACGAGCAGTACTTC. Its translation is CASSLIVGAGGYEQYF.

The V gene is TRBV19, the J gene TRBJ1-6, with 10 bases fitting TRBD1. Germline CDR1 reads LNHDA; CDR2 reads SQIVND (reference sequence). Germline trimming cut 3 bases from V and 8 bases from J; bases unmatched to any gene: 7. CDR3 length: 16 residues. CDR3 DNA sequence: TGTGCCAGTAGTATCTTAACCGGGACAGGGGATTCACCCCTCCACTTT. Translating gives CASSILTGTGDSPLHF.

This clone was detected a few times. The CDR3 is CASTLANEQFF. CDR3 coding DNA: TGTGCCAGCACCCTAGCCAATGAGCAGTTCTTC. V and J are TRBV6-1 and TRBJ2-1, with D perhaps matching TRBD2 (5 bases). CDR3 length: 11 amino acids. The germline gives CDR1 MNHNS, CDR2 SASEGT. V lost 7 bases, J lost 6 bases, and 7 bases lay in between.

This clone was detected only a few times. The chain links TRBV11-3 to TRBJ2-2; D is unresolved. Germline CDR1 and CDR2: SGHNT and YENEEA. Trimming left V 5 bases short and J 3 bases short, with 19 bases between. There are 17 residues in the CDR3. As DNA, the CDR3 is TGTGCCAGCAGCCAAAAGGTCCGCGATCGGGACACCGGGGAGCTGTTTTTT. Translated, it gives CASSQKVRDRDTGELFF.

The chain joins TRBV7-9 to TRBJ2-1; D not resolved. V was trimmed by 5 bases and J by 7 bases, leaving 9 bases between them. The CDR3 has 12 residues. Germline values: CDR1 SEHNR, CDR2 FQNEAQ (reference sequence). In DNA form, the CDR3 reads TGTGCCAGCAGCGTCGACATGAATGAGCAGTTCTTC. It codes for CASSVDMNEQFF.

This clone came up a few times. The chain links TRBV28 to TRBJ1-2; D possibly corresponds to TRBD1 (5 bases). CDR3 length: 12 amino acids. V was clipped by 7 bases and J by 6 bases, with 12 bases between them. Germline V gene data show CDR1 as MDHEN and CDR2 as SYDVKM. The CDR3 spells CASNSGGDGYTF. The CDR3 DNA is TGTGCCAGCAACTCCGGGGGAGATGGCTACACCTTC.

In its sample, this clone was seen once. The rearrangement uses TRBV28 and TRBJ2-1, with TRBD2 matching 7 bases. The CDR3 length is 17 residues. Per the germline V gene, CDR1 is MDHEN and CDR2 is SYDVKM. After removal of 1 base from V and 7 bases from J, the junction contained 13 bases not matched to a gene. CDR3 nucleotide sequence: TGTGCCAGCAGTTTATTCCGTGGGCGGGAGTTCGATAATGAGCAGTTCTTC. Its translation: CASSLFRGREFDNEQFF. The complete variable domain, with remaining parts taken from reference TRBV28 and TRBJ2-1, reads DVKVTQSSRYLVKRTGEKVFLECVQDMDHENMFWYRQDPGLGLRLIYFSYDVKMKEKGDIPEGYSVSREKKERFSLILESASTNQTSMYLCASSLFRGREFDNEQFFGPGTRLTVL.

The CDR3 is CSAPSSYGYTF. In DNA form, the CDR3 reads TGCAGTGCTCCTTCCTCCTATGGCTACACCTTC. The chain links TRBV20-1 to TRBJ1-2, with D unresolved. Looked up from germline, CDR1 is DFQATT and CDR2 is SNEGSKA (reference sequence). Between the trimmed V and J ends, which lost 5 bases and 4 bases, there was a span of 8 bases. The length of the CDR3 is 11 residues.

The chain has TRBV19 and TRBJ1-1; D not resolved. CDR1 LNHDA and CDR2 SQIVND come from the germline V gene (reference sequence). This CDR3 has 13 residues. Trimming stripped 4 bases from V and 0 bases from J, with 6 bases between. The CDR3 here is CASSTPMNTEAFF. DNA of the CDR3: TGTGCCAGTAGTACCCCCATGAACACTGAAGCTTTCTTT.

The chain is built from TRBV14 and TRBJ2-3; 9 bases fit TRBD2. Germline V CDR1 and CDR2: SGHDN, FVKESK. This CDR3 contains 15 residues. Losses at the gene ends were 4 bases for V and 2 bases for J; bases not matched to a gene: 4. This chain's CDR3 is CASSPGLAFTDTQYF. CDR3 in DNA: TGTGCCAGCAGCCCGGGACTAGCTTTCACAGATACGCAGTATTTT.

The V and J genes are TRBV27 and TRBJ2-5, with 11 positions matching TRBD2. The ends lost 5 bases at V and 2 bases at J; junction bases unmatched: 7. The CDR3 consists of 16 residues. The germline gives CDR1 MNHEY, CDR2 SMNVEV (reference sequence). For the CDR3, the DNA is TGTGCCAGCAGTCCCGGACTAGCGGGCCCACAAGAGACCCAGTACTTC. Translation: CASSPGLAGPQETQYF.